The rows below give T cell receptor beta chains drawn from one sample of a study of T cell responses to AZD1222 COVID-19 vaccine. The method was immunoSEQ multiplex PCR; TCRdb's version includes in-frame clones alone and lacks a portion of them. The profile shows 90,000 to 150,000 clones, over 75% of them singletons. The sample consisted of peripheral blood, taken on day 0 of AZD1222 vaccination. These receptors originate from an adult in good health. The CDR3 runs from the conserved cysteine through the conserved F or W. Fields, in order: V gene, D gene, clone size, J gene, CDR3 protein, CDR3 DNA. D genes are given only for firm matches. Expanded clones get a size class; other rows say once, few or many, or leave the size out.

>TRBV18|-|-|TRBJ1-5
CASSPRDNNQPQHF
TGTGCCAGCTCACCCCGGGACAACAATCAGCCCCAGCATTTT
>TRBV10-2|TRBD2|-|TRBJ2-7
CASRLLAGAYEQYF
TGCGCCAGCAGGCTTTTAGCGGGAGCCTACGAGCAGTACTTC
>TRBV12-5|-|-|TRBJ2-7
CASGLVLRVSYEQYF
TGTGCTAGTGGTTTGGTACTCAGGGTCTCCTACGAGCAGTACTTC
>TRBV28|-|-|TRBJ2-2
CASSSAGNAPGEVGGELFF
TGTGCCAGCAGTTCGGCCGGCAACGCGCCGGGGGAGGTTGGCGGGGAGCTGTTTTTT
>TRBV4-1|-|-|TRBJ1-5
CASSQGGVHQPQHF
TGCGCCAGCAGCCAAGGGGGCGTACATCAGCCCCAGCATTTT
>TRBV28|-|-|TRBJ2-3
CASSLSRIQHTQYF
TGTGCCAGCAGTTTATCCCGGATCCAACATACGCAGTATTTT
>TRBV28|-|-|TRBJ1-3
CASSFRRWTSGNTIYF
TGTGCCAGCAGTTTCAGGCGGTGGACCTCTGGAAACACCATATATTTT
>TRBV28|-|-|TRBJ1-2
CASSLRVDYGYTF
TGTGCCAGCAGTTTAAGGGTCGACTATGGCTACACCTTC
>TRBV28|TRBD1|-|TRBJ1-6
CASSTGQGWSPLHF
TGTGCCAGCAGTACCGGACAGGGTTGGTCACCCCTCCACTTT
>TRBV28|-|-|TRBJ2-7
CASSASVAGAYEQYF
TGTGCCAGCAGTGCCTCCGTAGCCGGGGCCTACGAGCAGTACTTC
>TRBV5-4|TRBD1|-|TRBJ1-1
CASSSNRGHGTEAFF
TGTGCCAGCAGCTCAAACAGGGGGCATGGCACTGAAGCTTTCTTT
>TRBV18|TRBD2|-|TRBJ2-4
CASSPSSGQNIQYF
TGTGCCAGCTCACCGTCTAGCGGACAAAACATTCAGTACTTC
>TRBV5-1|-|-|TRBJ2-5
CASRELLGTPSETQYF
TGCGCCAGCAGGGAGCTCTTAGGGACACCGTCGGAGACCCAGTACTTC
>TRBV5-1|-|-|TRBJ1-6
CASSWDTASYNSPLHF
TGCGCCAGCAGCTGGGACACTGCCTCCTATAATTCACCCCTCCACTTT
>TRBV28|TRBD1|-|TRBJ1-1
CASSSDRGGTEAFF
TGTGCCAGCAGTTCAGACAGGGGAGGCACTGAAGCTTTCTTT
>TRBV27|-|once|TRBJ2-2
CASRRTNTGELFF
TGTGCCAGCAGACGAACGAACACCGGGGAGCTGTTTTTT
>TRBV27|-|few|TRBJ2-5
CASSLSYQETQYF
TGTGCCAGCAGTTTATCGTACCAAGAGACCCAGTACTTC
>TRBV19|TRBD1|-|TRBJ1-1
CASSIGFGDRDGTEAFF
TGTGCCAGTAGTATAGGATTCGGGGACAGGGATGGTACTGAAGCTTTCTTT
>TRBV28|-|-|TRBJ2-4
CASRTPGTAKNIQYF
TGTGCCAGCAGGACACCCGGGACAGCCAAAAACATTCAGTACTTC
>TRBV29-1|-|-|TRBJ2-2
CSVGAGVNTGELFF
TGCAGCGTCGGGGCAGGGGTTAACACCGGGGAGCTGTTTTTT
>TRBV28|-|few|TRBJ1-1
CASSPEGDRRTEAFF
TGTGCCAGCAGTCCCGAAGGCGACAGGCGAACTGAAGCTTTCTTT
>TRBV18|-|-|TRBJ1-1
CASSQSGGTEAFF
TGTGCCAGCTCACAATCCGGGGGCACTGAAGCTTTCTTT
>TRBV28|-|-|TRBJ2-7
CASSLTGHYEQYF
TGTGCCAGCAGTTTAACGGGACATTACGAGCAGTACTTC
>TRBV21-1|-|-|TRBJ1-1
CASSRDRERAFF
TGTGCCAGCAGCAGGGACAGGGAAAGGGCTTTCTTT
>TRBV3-1/TRBV3-2|TRBD1|many|TRBJ1-5
CASSQTGVQPQHF
TGTGCCAGCAGCCAAACAGGGGTCCAGCCCCAGCATTTT
>TRBV18|-|-|TRBJ2-7
CASSADSKVGGEQYF
TGTGCCAGCTCAGCAGACTCGAAAGTAGGGGGTGAGCAGTACTTC
>TRBV14|-|-|TRBJ2-7
CASSQDEAIPYEQYF
TGTGCCAGCAGCCAAGATGAGGCAATCCCCTACGAGCAGTACTTC
>TRBV3-1/TRBV3-2|TRBD2|once|TRBJ2-7
CASSQKGASGRLYYEQYF
TGTGCCAGCAGCCAGAAGGGCGCTAGCGGGAGGTTGTACTACGAGCAGTACTTC
>TRBV10-2|TRBD1|-|TRBJ1-5
CASKTGDQPQHF
TGCGCCAGCAAGACAGGGGATCAGCCCCAGCATTTT
>TRBV28|TRBD2|-|TRBJ2-2
CASSFRAGGRTGELFF
TGTGCCAGCAGTTTTCGAGCGGGAGGTCGCACCGGGGAGCTGTTTTTT
>TRBV7-2|-|-|TRBJ2-4
CASSPGPIQYF
TGTGCCAGCAGCCCAGGTCCCATTCAGTACTTC
>TRBV7-8|TRBD1|-|TRBJ2-7
CASSQGAYEQYF
TGTGCCAGCAGCCAGGGGGCTTACGAGCAGTACTTC
>TRBV11-2|-|few|TRBJ2-1
CASSPSRKGRDGQFF
TGTGCCAGCAGCCCCAGCCGCAAGGGGCGGGATGGGCAGTTCTTC
>TRBV6-5|TRBD1|-|TRBJ1-6
CASRPGQVNSPLHF
TGTGCCAGCAGGCCGGGACAGGTGAATTCACCCCTCCACTTT
>TRBV27|-|-|TRBJ1-2
CASSFRGLYGYTF
TGTGCCAGCAGTTTCCGGGGGCTCTATGGCTACACCTTC
>TRBV24-1|-|-|TRBJ2-4
CATSDPKGVAKNIQYF
TGTGCCACCAGTGATCCCAAAGGGGTAGCCAAAAACATTCAGTACTTC
>TRBV10-3|-|-|TRBJ1-5
CAISATGGQGNQPQHF
TGTGCCATCAGTGCCACGGGGGGTCAGGGCAATCAGCCCCAGCATTTT
>TRBV15|-|-|TRBJ2-3
CATSIDWGDTQYF
TGTGCCACCAGCATAGACTGGGGGGATACGCAGTATTTT
>TRBV6-4|-|-|TRBJ1-2
CASSDPGQVGGYTF
TGTGCCAGCAGTGATCCTGGACAAGTCGGCGGCTACACCTTC
>TRBV7-8|-|-|TRBJ2-7
CASSLVYEQYF
TGTGCCAGCAGCTTAGTTTACGAGCAGTACTTC
>TRBV5-4|-|-|TRBJ1-3
CASSLGTERRGNTIYF
TGTGCCAGCAGCTTGGGGACAGAGCGCCGGGGGAACACCATATATTTT
>TRBV27|-|-|TRBJ2-7
CASSTQGTHSYEQYF
TGTGCCAGCAGTACCCAGGGGACTCACTCCTACGAGCAGTACTTC
>TRBV30|-|-|TRBJ1-1
CAWSRTASNTEAFF
TGTGCCTGGAGTAGGACAGCTTCGAACACTGAAGCTTTCTTT
>TRBV6-5|-|-|TRBJ1-5
CASRPTTPSNQPQHF
TGTGCCAGCAGGCCAACTACACCTAGCAATCAGCCCCAGCATTTT
>TRBV4-1|TRBD2|-|TRBJ2-5
CASSRSAGEGETQYF
TGCGCCAGCAGCCGTTCAGCGGGAGAGGGAGAGACCCAGTACTTC
>TRBV29-1|TRBD1|-|TRBJ2-6
CSVESRQGPSGANVLTF
TGCAGCGTTGAATCCCGACAGGGTCCCTCTGGGGCCAACGTCCTGACTTTC
>TRBV7-9|-|-|TRBJ2-5
CASKSGGGQETQYF
TGTGCCAGCAAGAGTGGAGGAGGCCAAGAGACCCAGTACTTC
>TRBV7-2|TRBD2|-|TRBJ2-7
CASSRLAGGYEQYF
TGTGCCAGCAGCCGTTTAGCGGGGGGCTACGAGCAGTACTTC
>TRBV6-6|TRBD1|-|TRBJ1-3
CASSYEDRRADTIYF
TGTGCCAGCAGTTACGAGGACAGGAGGGCAGACACCATATATTTT
>TRBV6-5|TRBD2|-|TRBJ2-1
CASRLAGYNEQFF
TGTGCCAGCAGACTAGCGGGATACAATGAGCAGTTCTTC
>TRBV6-5|-|-|TRBJ1-5
CASAQRQSVQPQHF
TGTGCCAGCGCCCAGCGGCAGAGCGTGCAGCCCCAGCATTTT
>TRBV28|TRBD1|-|TRBJ1-2
CASSPGTGAAGGYTF
TGTGCCAGCAGTCCCGGGACAGGGGCCGCGGGAGGCTACACCTTC
>TRBV5-1|-|-|TRBJ2-1
CASRPEAGGTYNEQFF
TGCGCCAGCAGACCAGAGGCCGGGGGAACCTACAATGAGCAGTTCTTC